A selection of T cell receptor beta chains follows, all from one sample in a study of blood T cell repertoires in COVID-19. Assay used: immunoSEQ multiplex PCR; TCRdb lists only in-frame clones, some missing. The sample records hundreds of thousands of clones, around four fifths being singletons. The sequenced sample was peripheral blood. These receptors were collected from a woman aged 80 or over with active or convalescent COVID-19. CDR3s include the opening cysteine and the closing phenylalanine or tryptophan. The D gene is left open where the match is weak. Not every row has a clone size; where given, it reads once, few, many or a size class.

clone_size	v_call	j_call	d_call	cdr3_nt	cdr3_aa
.	TRBV9	TRBJ1-6	TRBD1	TGTGCCAGCAGCGTAGAGGGGGCAGGTTCACCCCTCCACTTT	CASSVEGAGSPLHF
once	TRBV30	TRBJ1-1	TRBD1	TGTGCCTGGAACACCAAGACAGGGGGGAACACTGAAGCTTTCTTT	CAWNTKTGGNTEAFF
.	TRBV20-1	TRBJ2-7	.	TGCAGTGCTAGTTTTAGCGGTGAATTCTACGAGCAGTACTTC	CSASFSGEFYEQYF
once	TRBV19	TRBJ2-1	TRBD2	TGTGCCAGTAACCCTGGGGGGGGACGGCGCAATGAGCAGTTCTTC	CASNPGGGRRNEQFF
few	TRBV6-2/TRBV6-3	TRBJ1-6	.	TGTGCCAGCAGCCGTGTGGGGAACCTCAGGGTGGTCGGTTCACCCCTCCACTTT	CASSRVGNLRVVGSPLHF
.	TRBV7-9	TRBJ2-5	.	TGTGCCAGCAGCTTAGCCTCGGGGTTGGAGACCCAGTACTTC	CASSLASGLETQYF
.	TRBV5-1	TRBJ1-6	TRBD1	TGCGCCAGCAGCTGGGACAGCAATTCACCCCTCCACTTT	CASSWDSNSPLHF
.	TRBV11-3	TRBJ2-5	TRBD2	TGTGCCAGCAGCTCGGAACTAGCGTCCCAAGAGACCCAGTACTTC	CASSSELASQETQYF
.	TRBV29-1	TRBJ2-2	TRBD2	TGCAGCGTTGAAGGCACTAGCGGTCGCTCCGGGGAGCTGTTTTTT	CSVEGTSGRSGELFF
.	TRBV28	TRBJ2-2	TRBD1	TGTGCCAGCAGACCGGGACAGGGAAACACCGGGGAGCTGTTTTTT	CASRPGQGNTGELFF
.	TRBV7-2	TRBJ1-4	.	TGTGCCAGCAGCGCCCAGGCTGCAACTAATGAAAAACTGTTTTTT	CASSAQAATNEKLFF
once	TRBV12-3/TRBV12-4	TRBJ1-5	.	TGTGCCAGCAGTTTAGGCAGGGATCAGCCCCAGCATTTT	CASSLGRDQPQHF
.	TRBV27	TRBJ2-7	TRBD1	TGTGCCAGCAGCTACAGGGGCCGGAGCTCCTACGAGCAGTACTTC	CASSYRGRSSYEQYF
.	TRBV20-1	TRBJ1-2	TRBD1	TGCAGTGCTAGTCCTGACAGGGACTATGGCTACACCTTC	CSASPDRDYGYTF
.	TRBV3-1/TRBV3-2	TRBJ1-1	.	TGTGCCAGCAGCCAAACGACGGAGGGAGAAGCTTTCTTT	CASSQTTEGEAFF
.	TRBV6-2/TRBV6-3	TRBJ2-3	TRBD2	TGTGCCAGCAGCTACTCTGCGGGAGACACAGATACGCAGTATTTT	CASSYSAGDTDTQYF
once	TRBV6-5	TRBJ2-3	.	TGTGCCAGCAGAGAGGGTCCTGCGTATTGGGATACGCAGTATTTT	CASREGPAYWDTQYF
few	TRBV19	TRBJ2-7	TRBD2	TGTGCCAGTAGTATCCCCACTAGCGGGGGTTCCTACGAGCAGTACTTC	CASSIPTSGGSYEQYF
.	TRBV11-2	TRBJ2-7	.	TGTGCCAGCAGCTTAGTACAGGCCCACGAGCAGTACTTC	CASSLVQAHEQYF
.	TRBV16	TRBJ1-1	.	TGTGCCAGCAGCCAATCGCAGGGGACTGAAGCTTTCTTT	CASSQSQGTEAFF
.	TRBV2	TRBJ2-5	TRBD1	TGTGCCAGCAGTAGAGGACAGGAAGAGACCCAGTACTTC	CASSRGQEETQYF
few	TRBV12-5	TRBJ2-1	TRBD2	TGTGCTAGTGGTCCGCCAACTAGCGGCGAGCAGTTCTTC	CASGPPTSGEQFF
.	TRBV12-2	TRBJ2-7	.	TGTGCAAGTCGCTCCCCTGTGGGAGTAAGGTACGAGCAGTACTTC	CASRSPVGVRYEQYF
.	TRBV5-5	TRBJ2-3	TRBD2	TGTGCCAGCAGCGTAGGTCTAGCGGGGGGCACAGATACGCAGTATTTT	CASSVGLAGGTDTQYF
once	TRBV3-1/TRBV3-2	TRBJ2-7	TRBD2	TGTGCCAGCAGTCTACTCCGGGGGGGCTCCTACGAGCAGTACTTC	CASSLLRGGSYEQYF
.	TRBV7-2	TRBJ2-7	TRBD1	TGTGCCAGCAGCTTATTAGGGACAGGGGGCTCCTACGAGCAGTACTTC	CASSLLGTGGSYEQYF
.	TRBV2	TRBJ2-7	TRBD1	TGTGCCAGCAGTCTGGACAGGGGACGGTCCTACGAGCAGTACTTC	CASSLDRGRSYEQYF
.	TRBV11-2	TRBJ2-7	.	TGTGCCAGCAGCTTTCCCCACTACGAGCAGTACTTC	CASSFPHYEQYF
.	TRBV15	TRBJ1-6	.	TGTGCCACCAGTACCAGACAACGATCACCCCTCCACTTT	CATSTRQRSPLHF
few	TRBV3-1/TRBV3-2	TRBJ2-7	.	TGTGCCAGCAGCCGACAATACTACGAGCAGTACTTC	CASSRQYYEQYF
once	TRBV11-3	TRBJ2-1	TRBD2	TGTGCCAGCAGCTTAGGGGGTAGTGTAGCGGGGGCCAATGAGCAGTTCTTC	CASSLGGSVAGANEQFF
.	TRBV5-1	TRBJ2-3	TRBD2	TGCGCCAGCAGCCCCGGACTAGCGGGGGCCACAGATACGCAGTATTTT	CASSPGLAGATDTQYF
.	TRBV4-1	TRBJ2-5	TRBD2	TGCGCCAGCAGCCCACAGCGGGAACCCCATGGGGAGACCCAGTACTTC	CASSPQREPHGETQYF
.	TRBV5-1	TRBJ2-2	TRBD2	TGCGCCAGCAGCGTACCGGGACTAGCGGAGGCGAACACCGGGGAGCTGTTTTTT	CASSVPGLAEANTGELFF
once	TRBV18	TRBJ1-3	.	TGTGCCAGCTCACCACTGGAGGGCACCTCTGGAAACACCATATATTTT	CASSPLEGTSGNTIYF
.	TRBV4-3	TRBJ1-1	TRBD1	TGCGCCAGCAGCCAAGTCGACAGGGATGATGAAGCTTTCTTT	CASSQVDRDDEAFF
.	TRBV7-2	TRBJ2-3	TRBD2	TGTGCCAGCAGCCCCCAGCCGGGACTACAAATAGATACGCAGTATTTT	CASSPQPGLQIDTQYF